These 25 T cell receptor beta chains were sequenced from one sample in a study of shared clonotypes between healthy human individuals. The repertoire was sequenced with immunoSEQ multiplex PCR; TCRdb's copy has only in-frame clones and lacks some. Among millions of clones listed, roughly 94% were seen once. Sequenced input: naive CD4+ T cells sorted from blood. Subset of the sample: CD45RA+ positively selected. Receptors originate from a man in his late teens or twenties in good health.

CDR3 DNA: TGTGCCAGCAGTTTACCCCTACCTCTGGCAACTAATGAAAAACTGTTTTTT. This sequence encodes CASSLPLPLATNEKLFF. The chain joins TRBV28 to TRBJ1-4; no firm D call. Germline CDR1 MDHEN, CDR2 SYDVKM. V lost 2 bases and J lost 0, with 13 bases in between. This CDR3 has 17 residues.

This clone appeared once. The CDR3 nucleotides are TGTGCCAGCTCACCACCGGGAGGATATGAAGAGACCCAGTACTTC. It yields the protein CASSPPGGYEETQYF. The chain links TRBV18 to TRBJ2-5; maybe TRBD2 (6 bases). The V gene lost 0 bases and the J gene lost 3 bases, with 11 bases spanning the gap. There are 15 residues in the CDR3. Germline V gene sequence: CDR1 KGHSH, CDR2 LQKENI. Filled out from reference TRBV18 and TRBJ2-5, the complete variable domain reads NAGVMQNPRHLVRRRGQEARLRCSPMKGHSHVYWYRQLPEEGLKFMVYLQKENIIDESGMPKERFSAEFPKEGPSILRIQQVVRGDSAAYFCASSPPGGYEETQYFGPGTRLLVL.

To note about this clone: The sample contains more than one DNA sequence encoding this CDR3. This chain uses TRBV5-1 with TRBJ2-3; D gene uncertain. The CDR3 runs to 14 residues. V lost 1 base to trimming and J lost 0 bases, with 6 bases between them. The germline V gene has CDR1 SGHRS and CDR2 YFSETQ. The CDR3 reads CASSLQTSTDTQYF. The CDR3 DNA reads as TGCGCCAGCAGCTTGCAAACTAGCACAGATACGCAGTATTTT.

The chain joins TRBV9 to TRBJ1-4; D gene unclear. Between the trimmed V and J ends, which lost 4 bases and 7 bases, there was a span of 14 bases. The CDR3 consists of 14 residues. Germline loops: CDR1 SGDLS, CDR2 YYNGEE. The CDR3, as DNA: TGTGCCAGCAGCCCTCGGGAGTATAGTGAAAAACTGTTTTTT. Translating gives CASSPREYSEKLFF.

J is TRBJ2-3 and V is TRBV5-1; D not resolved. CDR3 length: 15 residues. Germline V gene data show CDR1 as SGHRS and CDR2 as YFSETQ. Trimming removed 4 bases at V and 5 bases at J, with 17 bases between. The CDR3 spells CASSPPAPNVDTQYF. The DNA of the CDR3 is TGCGCCAGCAGCCCACCCGCACCGAATGTAGATACGCAGTATTTT.

This CDR3 is CASSYSRQGAVETQYF. DNA for the CDR3: TGTGCCAGCAGTTACTCGAGGCAGGGGGCCGTGGAGACCCAGTACTTC. V gene TRBV6-5 combines with J gene TRBJ2-5, with 8 positions matching TRBD1. J was trimmed by 5 bases and V by 0 bases; bases with no gene match: 8. Germline lookup yields CDR1 MNHEY and CDR2 SVGAGI. The CDR3 covers 16 residues.

This CDR3 reads CASSLSHGTALTGELFF. CDR3 coding DNA: TGTGCCAGCAGTTTATCGCACGGGACAGCTTTAACCGGGGAGCTGTTTTTT. The rearrangement uses TRBV27 and TRBJ2-2, with 7 bases fitting TRBD1. Unmatched junction bases numbered 9, after V lost 0 bases and J lost 5 bases. The CDR3 has 17 amino acids. Germline V gene sequence: CDR1 MNHEY, CDR2 SMNVEV (reference sequence).

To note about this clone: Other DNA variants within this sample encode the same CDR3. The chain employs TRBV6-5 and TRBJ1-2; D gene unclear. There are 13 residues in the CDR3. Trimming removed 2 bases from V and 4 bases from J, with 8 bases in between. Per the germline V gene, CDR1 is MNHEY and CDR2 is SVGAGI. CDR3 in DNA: TGTGCCAGCAGTTACGACGGTATCTATGGCTACACCTTC. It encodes CASSYDGIYGYTF.

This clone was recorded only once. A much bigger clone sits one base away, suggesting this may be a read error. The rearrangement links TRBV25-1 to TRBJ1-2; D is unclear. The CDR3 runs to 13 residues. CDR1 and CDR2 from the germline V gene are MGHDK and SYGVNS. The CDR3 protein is CASSESTYYGHTF. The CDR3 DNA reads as TGTGCCAGCAGTGAGTCGACGTACTATGGCCACACCTTC.

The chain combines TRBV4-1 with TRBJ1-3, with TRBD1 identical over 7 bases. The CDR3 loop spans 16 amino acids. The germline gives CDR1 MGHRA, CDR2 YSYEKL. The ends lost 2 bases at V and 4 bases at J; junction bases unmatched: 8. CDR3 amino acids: CASSQTPRGGGNTIYF. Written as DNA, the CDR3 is TGCGCCAGCAGCCAAACCCCGAGAGGGGGCGGAAACACCATATATTTT.

CDR3: CASSSNGKFSGGARETQYF. Here the CDR3 DNA reads TGTGCCAGCAGTTCAAATGGGAAATTCAGCGGGGGGGCCAGAGAGACCCAGTACTTC. The chain joins TRBV28 to TRBJ2-5; TRBD2 aligns across 10 bases. V lost 4 bases to trimming and J lost 4 bases; unmatched junction nucleotides: 18. This CDR3 has 19 amino acids. The germline gives CDR1 MDHEN, CDR2 SYDVKM. Full variable domain (missing parts from reference TRBV28 and TRBJ2-5): DVKVTQSSRYLVKRTGEKVFLECVQDMDHENMFWYRQDPGLGLRLIYFSYDVKMKEKGDIPEGYSVSREKKERFSLILESASTNQTSMYLCASSSNGKFSGGARETQYFGPGTRLLVL.

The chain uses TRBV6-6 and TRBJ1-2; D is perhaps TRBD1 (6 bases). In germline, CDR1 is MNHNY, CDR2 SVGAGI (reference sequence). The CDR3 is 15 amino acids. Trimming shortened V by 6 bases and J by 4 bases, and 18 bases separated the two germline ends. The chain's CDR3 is CASRNPETGSYGYTF. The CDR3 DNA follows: TGTGCCAGCAGAAACCCGGAGACAGGCTCCTATGGCTACACCTTC.

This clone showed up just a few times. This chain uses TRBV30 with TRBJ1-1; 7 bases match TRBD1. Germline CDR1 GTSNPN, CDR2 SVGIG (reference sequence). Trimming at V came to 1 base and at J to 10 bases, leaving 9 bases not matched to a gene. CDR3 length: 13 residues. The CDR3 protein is CAWSELSQGGAFF. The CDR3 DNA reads TGTGCCTGGAGTGAGCTGAGCCAGGGGGGAGCTTTCTTT.

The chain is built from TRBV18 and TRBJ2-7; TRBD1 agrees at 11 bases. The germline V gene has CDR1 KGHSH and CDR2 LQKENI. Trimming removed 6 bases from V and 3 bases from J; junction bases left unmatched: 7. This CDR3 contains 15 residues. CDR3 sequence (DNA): TGTGCCAGCTCGCAGGGACAGGGGGTGATCTACGAGCAGTACTTC. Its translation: CASSQGQGVIYEQYF.

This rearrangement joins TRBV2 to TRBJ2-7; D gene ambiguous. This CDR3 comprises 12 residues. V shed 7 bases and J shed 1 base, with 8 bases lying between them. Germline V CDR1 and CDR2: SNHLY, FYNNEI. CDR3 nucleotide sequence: TGTGCCAGCATGGTCCGATCCTACGAGCAGTACTTC. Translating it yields CASMVRSYEQYF.

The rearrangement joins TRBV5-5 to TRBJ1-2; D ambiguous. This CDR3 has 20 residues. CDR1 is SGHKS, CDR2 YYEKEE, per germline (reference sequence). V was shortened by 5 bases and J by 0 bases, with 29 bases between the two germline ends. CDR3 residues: CASRPYSGLAELKSNYGYTF. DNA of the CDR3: TGTGCCAGCAGACCATATTCCGGACTGGCCGAACTGAAATCTAACTATGGCTACACCTTC.

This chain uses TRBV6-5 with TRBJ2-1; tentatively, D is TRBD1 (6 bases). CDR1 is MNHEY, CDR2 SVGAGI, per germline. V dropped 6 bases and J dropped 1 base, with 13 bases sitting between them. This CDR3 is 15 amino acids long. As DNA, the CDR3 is TGTGCCAGCAGAGTACAGGGCCCGTCCTACAATGAGCAGTTCTTC. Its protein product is CASRVQGPSYNEQFF.

CDR3 bases: TGTGCCAGCAGTGATTGGACCAGTCCCCACGAGCAGTACTTC. Translated: CASSDWTSPHEQYF. The rearrangement links TRBV25-1 to TRBJ2-7; no clear D. Germline V gene data show CDR1 as MGHDK and CDR2 as SYGVNS. Deletions cut 3 bases from V and 5 bases from J, with 14 bases between. This CDR3 spans 14 amino acids.

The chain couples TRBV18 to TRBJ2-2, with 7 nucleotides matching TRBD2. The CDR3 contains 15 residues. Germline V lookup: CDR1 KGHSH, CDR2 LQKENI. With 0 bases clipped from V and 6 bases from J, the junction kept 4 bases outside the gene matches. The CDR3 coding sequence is TGTGCCAGCTCACCACCAGGACTAGGCTCCGGGGAGCTGTTTTTT. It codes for CASSPPGLGSGELFF. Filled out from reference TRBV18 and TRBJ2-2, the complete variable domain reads NAGVMQNPRHLVRRRGQEARLRCSPMKGHSHVYWYRQLPEEGLKFMVYLQKENIIDESGMPKERFSAEFPKEGPSILRIQQVVRGDSAAYFCASSPPGLGSGELFFGEGSRLTVL.

The CDR3: CAISGGQGVSYGYTF. The CDR3 DNA reads as TGTGCCATCAGTGGGGGACAGGGGGTGAGCTATGGCTACACCTTC. The V gene is TRBV10-3, the J gene TRBJ1-2, with 11 bases fitting TRBD1. CDR3 length: 15 residues. Trimming removed 4 bases from V and 4 bases from J; junction bases left unmatched: 5. Germline V lookup: CDR1 ENHRY, CDR2 SYGVKD.

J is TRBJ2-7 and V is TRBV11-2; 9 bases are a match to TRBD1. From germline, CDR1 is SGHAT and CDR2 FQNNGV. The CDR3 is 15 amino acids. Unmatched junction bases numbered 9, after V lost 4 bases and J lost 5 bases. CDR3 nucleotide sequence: TGTGCCAGCAGCTCCATGACAGGGGGGTCCCACGAGCAGTACTTC. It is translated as CASSSMTGGSHEQYF.

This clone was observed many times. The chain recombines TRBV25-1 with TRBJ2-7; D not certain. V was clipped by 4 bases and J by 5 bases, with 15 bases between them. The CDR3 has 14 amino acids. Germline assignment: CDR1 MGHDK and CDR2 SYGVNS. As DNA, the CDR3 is TGTGCCAGCAGTGCTGACGATGTGAGCCACGAGCAGTACTTC. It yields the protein CASSADDVSHEQYF.

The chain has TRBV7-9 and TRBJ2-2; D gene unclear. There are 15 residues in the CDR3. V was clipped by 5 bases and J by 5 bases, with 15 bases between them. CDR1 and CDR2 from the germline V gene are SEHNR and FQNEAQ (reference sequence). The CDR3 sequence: CASSLFSSWTGELFF. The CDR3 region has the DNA TGTGCCAGCAGCCTTTTTTCTTCTTGGACCGGGGAGCTGTTTTTT.

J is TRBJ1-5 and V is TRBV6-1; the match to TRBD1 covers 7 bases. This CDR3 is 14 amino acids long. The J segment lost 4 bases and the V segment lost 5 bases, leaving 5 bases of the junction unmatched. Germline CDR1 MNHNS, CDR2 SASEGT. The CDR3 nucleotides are TGTGCCAGCAGTCAAATGGGACAGAATCAGCCCCAGCATTTT. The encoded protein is CASSQMGQNQPQHF.

For the CDR3, the DNA is TGTGCCAGCAGCTTAGGACTAGCGCGCCCCTTAGGCACAGATACGCAGTATTTT. This encodes CASSLGLARPLGTDTQYF. The gene calls are TRBV13 and TRBJ2-3; TRBD2 matches 7 bases. The CDR3 is 18 amino acids. Germline trimming cut 0 bases from V and 1 base from J; bases unmatched to any gene: 10. Germline CDR1 PRHDT, CDR2 FYEKMQ (reference sequence).